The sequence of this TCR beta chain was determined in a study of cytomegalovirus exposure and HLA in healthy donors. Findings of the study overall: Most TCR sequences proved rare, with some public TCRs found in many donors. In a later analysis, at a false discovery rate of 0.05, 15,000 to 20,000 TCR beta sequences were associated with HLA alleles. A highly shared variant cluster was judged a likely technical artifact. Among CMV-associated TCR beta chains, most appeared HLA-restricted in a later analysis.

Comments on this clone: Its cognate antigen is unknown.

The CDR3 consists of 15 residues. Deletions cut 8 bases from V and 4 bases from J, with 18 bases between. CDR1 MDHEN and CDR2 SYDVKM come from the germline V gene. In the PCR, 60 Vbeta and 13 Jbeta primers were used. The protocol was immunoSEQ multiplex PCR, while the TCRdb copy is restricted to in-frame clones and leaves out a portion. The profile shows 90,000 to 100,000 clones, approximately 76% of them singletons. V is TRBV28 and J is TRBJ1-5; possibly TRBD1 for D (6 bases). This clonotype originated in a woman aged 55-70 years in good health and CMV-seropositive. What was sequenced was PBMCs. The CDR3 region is CASGKRGGSNQPQHF. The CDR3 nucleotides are TGTGCCAGCGGGAAGAGAGGGGGATCTAATCAGCCCCAGCATTTT.